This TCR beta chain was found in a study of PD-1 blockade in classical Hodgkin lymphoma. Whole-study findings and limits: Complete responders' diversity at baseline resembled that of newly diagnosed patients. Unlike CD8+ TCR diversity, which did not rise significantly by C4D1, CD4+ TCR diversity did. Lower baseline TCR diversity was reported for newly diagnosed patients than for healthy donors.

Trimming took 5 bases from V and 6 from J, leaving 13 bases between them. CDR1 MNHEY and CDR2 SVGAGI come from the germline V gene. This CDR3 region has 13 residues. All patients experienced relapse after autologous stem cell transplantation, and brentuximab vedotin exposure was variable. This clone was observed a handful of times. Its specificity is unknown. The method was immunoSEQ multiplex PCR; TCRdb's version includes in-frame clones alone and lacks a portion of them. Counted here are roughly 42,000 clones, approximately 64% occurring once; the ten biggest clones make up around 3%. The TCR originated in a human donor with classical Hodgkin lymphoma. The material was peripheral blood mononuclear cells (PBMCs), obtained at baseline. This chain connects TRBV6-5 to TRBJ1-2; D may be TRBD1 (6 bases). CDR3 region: CASSPLRQDGYTF. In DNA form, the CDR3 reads TGTGCCAGCAGTCCCCTTCGACAGGATGGCTACACCTTC.